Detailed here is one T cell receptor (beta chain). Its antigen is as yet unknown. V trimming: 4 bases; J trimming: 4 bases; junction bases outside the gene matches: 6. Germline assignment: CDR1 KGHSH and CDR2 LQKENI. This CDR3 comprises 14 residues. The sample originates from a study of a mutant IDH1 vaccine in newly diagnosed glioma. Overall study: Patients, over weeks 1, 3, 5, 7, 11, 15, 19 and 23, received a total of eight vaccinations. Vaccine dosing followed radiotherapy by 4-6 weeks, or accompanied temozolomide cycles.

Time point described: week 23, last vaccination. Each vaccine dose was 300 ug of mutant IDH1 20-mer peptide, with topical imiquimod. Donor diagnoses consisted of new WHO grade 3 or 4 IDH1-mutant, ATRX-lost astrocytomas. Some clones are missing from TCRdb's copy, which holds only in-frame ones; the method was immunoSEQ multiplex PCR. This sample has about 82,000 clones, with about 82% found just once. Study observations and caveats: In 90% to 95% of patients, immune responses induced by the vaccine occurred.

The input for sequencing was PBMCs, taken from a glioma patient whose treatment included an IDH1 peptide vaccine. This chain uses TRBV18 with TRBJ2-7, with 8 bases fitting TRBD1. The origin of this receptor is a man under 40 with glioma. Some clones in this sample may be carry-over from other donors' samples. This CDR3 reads CASSQDRDKYEQYF. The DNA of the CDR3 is TGTGCCAGCTCACAGGACAGGGATAAATACGAGCAGTACTTC.